The 15 T cell receptor beta chains reported below all come from one sample, sequenced in a study of T-cell reconstitution after alpha-beta-depleted transplantation in children. TCRbeta library construction was performed incorporating unique molecular identifiers. Each CDR3 protein gets one entry after TCRdb re-called the PCR reads with MiXCR. The table has hundreds of thousands of distinct CDR3 sequences, around 13% seen once; the top ten hold approximately 0.8%. This specimen was PBMCs, taken before TCRalphabeta/CD19-depleted stem cell transplant. These receptors were taken from a girl aged 2-9 years with congenital amegakaryocytic thrombocytopenia, due to receive a stem cell transplant.

The rearrangement joins TRBV5-6 to TRBJ2-1, with 9 bases matching TRBD2. V lost 1 base to trimming and J lost 5 bases; unmatched junction nucleotides: 7. Germline-derived CDR1 and CDR2 are SGHDT and YYEEEE. The CDR3 is made up of 16 amino acids. The CDR3 protein is CASSLNALAGHNEQFF. Here the CDR3 DNA reads TGTGCCAGCAGCTTGAATGCCCTAGCGGGGCACAATGAGCAGTTCTTC.

This clonotype has only a few counts. V and J are TRBV29-1 and TRBJ2-4; D gene uncertain. The CDR3 is made up of 21 amino acids. Germline CDR1 is SQVTM and CDR2 is ANQGSEA. Trimming took off 0 bases at V and 0 bases at J, with 27 bases between the two ends. CDR3 amino acids: CSVEERAAPLSARKAKNIQYF. For the CDR3, the DNA is TGCAGCGTTGAAGAACGTGCCGCTCCTCTCTCCGCCAGAAAAGCCAAAAACATTCAGTACTTC.

This clonotype was seen many times. The chain recombines TRBV20-1 with TRBJ2-1; D is unresolved. V lost 4 bases, J lost 2 bases, and 9 bases lay in between. CDR3 length: 13 residues. Germline-derived CDR1 and CDR2 are DFQATT and SNEGSKA (reference sequence). Written as DNA, the CDR3 is TGCAGTGCTATCCGGGTAACCTACAATGAGCAGTTCTTC. Residues: CSAIRVTYNEQFF.

This clonotype has ten or more counts. V and J are TRBV28 and TRBJ1-5; 7 bases match TRBD1. V shed 6 bases, J shed 4 bases, and the junction held 9 bases outside the gene matches. The CDR3 has 15 residues. Germline V gene sequence: CDR1 MDHEN, CDR2 SYDVKM. CDR3 residues: CASSPRQGLNQPQHF. The CDR3 nucleotides read TGTGCCAGCAGCCCAAGACAGGGACTAAATCAGCCCCAGCATTTT. The whole variable domain, filled in from reference TRBV28 and TRBJ1-5, reads DVKVTQSSRYLVKRTGEKVFLECVQDMDHENMFWYRQDPGLGLRLIYFSYDVKMKEKGDIPEGYSVSREKKERFSLILESASTNQTSMYLCASSPRQGLNQPQHFGDGTRLSIL.

This clonotype was observed at least ten times. This chain connects TRBV9 to TRBJ1-1; 8 bases match TRBD1. V lost 3 bases and J lost 3; bases outside the gene matches: 4. Germline V CDR1 and CDR2: SGDLS, YYNGEE. The CDR3 is 14 residues long. For the CDR3, the DNA is TGTGCCAGCAGCGGCACGACAGGGGACACTGAAGCTTTCTTT. It translates to CASSGTTGDTEAFF.

J is TRBJ2-7 and V is TRBV5-1; 10 bases match TRBD2. V shed 2 bases, J shed 5 bases, and the junction held 7 bases outside the gene matches. This CDR3 is 15 amino acids long. CDR1 is SGHRS, CDR2 YFSETQ, per germline. CDR3 bases: TGCGCCAGCAGCTTACCTAGCGGGAGTATCGACGAGCAGTACTTC. It codes for CASSLPSGSIDEQYF.

This clonotype has ten or more counts. The CDR3 loop is CASSFGGTNTEAFF. CDR3 nucleotide sequence: TGCGCCAGCAGCTTCGGGGGAACGAACACTGAAGCTTTCTTT. This chain links TRBV5-1 with TRBJ1-1, with a tentative D call TRBD1 (5 bases). The CDR3 loop spans 14 amino acids. The germline V and J ends were trimmed by 2 bases and 1 base, with 9 bases remaining between them. In germline, CDR1 is SGHRS, CDR2 YFSETQ.

This clonotype was observed a handful of times. This chain joins TRBV28 and TRBJ2-1; 8 bases align to TRBD2. Germline CDR1 is MDHEN and CDR2 is SYDVKM. J was trimmed by 4 bases and V by 6 bases; bases with no gene match: 8. CDR3 length: 15 amino acids. The CDR3 coding sequence is TGTGCCAGCAGCTTTGGGACTAGAAGATACAATGAGCAGTTCTTC. Translated, it gives CASSFGTRRYNEQFF. Full variable domain (remainder filled in from reference TRBV28 and TRBJ2-1): DVKVTQSSRYLVKRTGEKVFLECVQDMDHENMFWYRQDPGLGLRLIYFSYDVKMKEKGDIPEGYSVSREKKERFSLILESASTNQTSMYLCASSFGTRRYNEQFFGPGTRLTVL.

This clonotype was counted ten times or more. The J gene is TRBJ2-1, the V gene TRBV28; D uncertain. Germline loops: CDR1 MDHEN, CDR2 SYDVKM. The CDR3 contains 16 residues. V was shortened by 3 bases and J by 2 bases, with 14 bases between the two germline ends. The CDR3 bases are TGTGCCAGCAGTTTGCCCCCCCTGGGCGCCTACAATGAGCAGTTCTTC. It translates to CASSLPPLGAYNEQFF. The complete variable domain, with remaining parts taken from reference TRBV28 and TRBJ2-1, reads DVKVTQSSRYLVKRTGEKVFLECVQDMDHENMFWYRQDPGLGLRLIYFSYDVKMKEKGDIPEGYSVSREKKERFSLILESASTNQTSMYLCASSLPPLGAYNEQFFGPGTRLTVL.

The genes are TRBV7-9 and TRBJ2-3; D is ambiguous. Germline assignment: CDR1 SEHNR and CDR2 FQNEAQ (reference sequence). The CDR3 is made up of 13 amino acids. Deletions cut 5 bases from V and 8 bases from J, with 14 bases between. The CDR3 sequence: CASSVQGHLTQYF. The CDR3 nucleotides read TGTGCCAGCAGCGTCCAAGGGCATCTTACGCAGTATTTT.

A note on this clonotype: A much larger clone is a single base away; this may be a read error. In this CDR3 the conserved last residue, phenylalanine or tryptophan, is missing, so a read error is likely. This chain joins TRBV5-1 and TRBJ2-5; tentatively, D is TRBD2 (6 bases). This CDR3 is 15 amino acids long. CDR1 is SGHRS, CDR2 YFSETQ, per germline. V was pared by 0 bases and J by 3 bases, with 12 bases between. The CDR3 bases are TGCGCCAGCAGCTTGGTTGCGGGACCCAAAGAGACCCAGTACTCC. It translates to CASSLVAGPKETQYS.

V and J are TRBV14 and TRBJ1-1; no reliable D call. This CDR3 is built from 15 residues. The germline gives CDR1 SGHDN, CDR2 FVKESK. Trimming left V 5 bases short and J 4 bases short, with 17 bases between. CDR3 region: CASSTPGAVRTEAFF. CDR3 DNA sequence: TGTGCCAGCAGCACTCCGGGAGCGGTTCGCACTGAAGCTTTCTTT.

At least ten counts were recorded for this clonotype. This chain joins TRBV30 and TRBJ2-1; D remains unclear. The V gene lost 0 bases and the J gene lost 7 bases, with 4 bases spanning the gap. Per germline, CDR1 GTSNPN and CDR2 SVGIG (reference sequence). The CDR3 runs to 11 residues. The CDR3 DNA reads TGTGCCTGGAGTGTCATGAATGAGCAGTTCTTC. Its protein product is CAWSVMNEQFF.

Written as DNA, the CDR3 is TGTGCCAGCTCAACGGGACAGAACAATGAGCAGTTCTTC. Its translation is CASSTGQNNEQFF. The chain couples TRBV18 to TRBJ2-1, with 7 positions matching TRBD1. Germline V gives CDR1 KGHSH, CDR2 LQKENI. V shed 5 bases and J 5 bases; nucleotides not matched to a gene: 3. CDR3 length: 13 amino acids.

The chain combines TRBV7-2 with TRBJ2-5; TRBD1 matches at 7 bases. This CDR3 is built from 16 residues. Trimming took 1 base from V and 5 from J; bases not matched to a gene: 10. Germline CDR1 reads SGHTA; CDR2 reads FQGNSA. CDR3 protein: CASSLGPPQGKETQYF. The CDR3 DNA follows: TGTGCCAGCAGCTTAGGTCCGCCACAGGGGAAGGAGACCCAGTACTTC.